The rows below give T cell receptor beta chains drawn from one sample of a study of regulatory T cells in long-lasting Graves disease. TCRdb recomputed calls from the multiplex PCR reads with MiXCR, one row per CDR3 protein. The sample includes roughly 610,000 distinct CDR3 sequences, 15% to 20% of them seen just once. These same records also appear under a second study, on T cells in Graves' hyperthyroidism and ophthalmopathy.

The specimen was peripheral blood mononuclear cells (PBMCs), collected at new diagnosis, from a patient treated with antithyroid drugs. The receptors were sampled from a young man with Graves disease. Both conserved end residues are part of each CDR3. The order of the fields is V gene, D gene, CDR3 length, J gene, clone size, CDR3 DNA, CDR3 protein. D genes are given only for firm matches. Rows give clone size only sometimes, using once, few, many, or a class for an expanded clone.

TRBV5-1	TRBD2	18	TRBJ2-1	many	TGCGCCAGCAGCTTGGGGAGTGGGACTAGCGTATACCGTCGTGAGCAGTTCTTC	CASSLGSGTSVYRREQFF
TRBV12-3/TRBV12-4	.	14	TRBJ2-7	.	TGTGCCAGCAGTTCCCATCCAGGGTCCTACGAGCAGTACTTC	CASSSHPGSYEQYF
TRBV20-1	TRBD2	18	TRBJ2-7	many	TGCAGTGCTAGAGTGACTAGCGGGGTATTTTTTGATTCCTACGAGCAGTACTTC	CSARVTSGVFFDSYEQYF
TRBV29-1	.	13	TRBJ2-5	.	TGCAGCGTTGATCGAGTGAGCCAAGAGACCCAGTACTTC	CSVDRVSQETQYF
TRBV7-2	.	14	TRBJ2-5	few	TGTGCCAGCACAAAAGCGTCAAGGGGCGAGACCCAGTACTTC	CASTKASRGETQYF
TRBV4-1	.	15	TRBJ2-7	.	TGCGCCAGCAGCCAAAGGGGTGACGGGGCCTACGAGCAGTACTTC	CASSQRGDGAYEQYF
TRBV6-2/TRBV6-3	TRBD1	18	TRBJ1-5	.	TGTGCCGGCAGCTCGAGCTTTACCGACAGGGGCTGGAATCAGCCCCAGCATTTT	CAGSSSFTDRGWNQPQHF
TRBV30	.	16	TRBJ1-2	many	TGTGCCTGGAGGTCCGTCGGGGGCAGGGTTGTCTATGGCTACACCTTC	CAWRSVGGRVVYGYTF
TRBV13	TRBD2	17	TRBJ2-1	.	TGTGCCAGCAGCTTAGAACGGGGTCTAGCGGGTTACAATGAGCAGTTCTTC	CASSLERGLAGYNEQFF
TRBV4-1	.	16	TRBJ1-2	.	TGCGCCAGCAGCCAAGATGGGGCCCAGGCTAACTATGGCTACACCTTC	CASSQDGAQANYGYTF
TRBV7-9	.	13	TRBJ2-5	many	TGTGCCAGCAGCAAGGGGGTGCGGGAGACCCAGTACTTC	CASSKGVRETQYF
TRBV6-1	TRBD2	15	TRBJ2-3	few	TGTGCCAGCACCCCCGGCGGGAGGGCGTCGAATACGCAGTATTTT	CASTPGGRASNTQYF
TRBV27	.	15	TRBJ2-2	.	TGTGCCAGCAGTTTTAGGGATTTGAACACCGGGGAGCTGTTTTTT	CASSFRDLNTGELFF
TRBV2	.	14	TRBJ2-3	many	TGTGCCAGCAGACACAGGGACCCCACAGATACGCAGTATTTT	CASRHRDPTDTQYF
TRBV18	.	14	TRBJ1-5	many	TGTGCCAGCTCACCAAAGGGTAGCAATCAGCCCCAGCATTTT	CASSPKGSNQPQHF
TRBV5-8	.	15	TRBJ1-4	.	TGTGCCAGCAGCTTGGGGTCGGTAACTAATGAAAAACTGTTTTTT	CASSLGSVTNEKLFF
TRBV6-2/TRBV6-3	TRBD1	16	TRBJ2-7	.	TGTGCCAGCAGTGAAGGAATGGGACAGGGGAAATCCGAGCAGTACTTC	CASSEGMGQGKSEQYF
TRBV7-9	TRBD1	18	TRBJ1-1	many	TGTGCCAGCAGCTTTAGGTGGGACAGTCCCGACATGAACACTGAAGCTTTCTTT	CASSFRWDSPDMNTEAFF
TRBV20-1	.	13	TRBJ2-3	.	TGCAGTCTCAACCCGACTAGCACAGATACGCAGTATTTT	CSLNPTSTDTQYF
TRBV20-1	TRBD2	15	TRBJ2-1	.	TGCAGTGCTCGCACTAGCGGCTACACCTACAATGAGCAGTTCTTC	CSARTSGYTYNEQFF
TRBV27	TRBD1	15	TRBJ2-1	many	TGTGCCAGCAGTCTAGGACAGGGGGCGCAAAATGAGCAGTTCTTC	CASSLGQGAQNEQFF
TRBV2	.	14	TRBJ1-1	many	TGTGCCAGCAGTGAAAGGCAGGGGTACACTGAAGCTTTCTTT	CASSERQGYTEAFF
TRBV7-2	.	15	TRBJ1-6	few	TGTGCCAGCAGCTTAATGGGGACCGAAAATTCACCCCTCCACTTT	CASSLMGTENSPLHF
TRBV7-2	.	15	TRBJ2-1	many	TGTGCCAGCAGCCCCGCGGGGAACTCCTACAATGAGCAGTTCTTC	CASSPAGNSYNEQFF
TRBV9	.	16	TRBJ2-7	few	TGTGCCAGCAGCGTAGGTGGACGCACGATTCCCTACGAGCAGTACTTC	CASSVGGRTIPYEQYF
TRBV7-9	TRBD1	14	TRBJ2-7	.	TGTGCCAGCAGCCCGATAGGGGGCGGCTACGAGCAGTACTTC	CASSPIGGGYEQYF